The next 31 T cell receptor beta chains were all read from a single sample in a study of technical replicates of blood from several donors (dated by TCRdb to 2017 to 2019). The receptor library was made with the immunoSEQ multiplex PCR assay. This immuneACCESS table, as held by TCRdb, lists in-frame sequences with V and J called but not all clones. Of the missing ones, under half trace to an unresolved V gene in checked studies; the others have no known cause. This sample has about 84,000 clones in its table, and less than 98% of those were observed once. The ten biggest clones cover less than 0.2% of the sample. The sample consisted of T cells isolated from PBMCs. Source of these receptors: a human donor in good health.

In its sample, this clone was seen once. The CDR3 sequence is CASSLPTSGADTQYF. CDR3 DNA: TGTGCCAGCAGCCTACCGACCTCAGGTGCAGATACGCAGTATTTT. This chain connects TRBV5-4 to TRBJ2-3; D gene uncertain. Trimming removed 4 bases at V and 4 bases at J, with 16 bases between. Germline V gene lookup returns CDR1 SGHNT and CDR2 YYREEE (reference sequence). CDR3 size: 15 residues.

This chain connects TRBV28 to TRBJ1-2; no firm D call. The CDR3 consists of 11 residues. Trimming removed 8 bases at V and 4 bases at J, with 8 bases between. CDR1 and CDR2 (germline): MDHEN, SYDVKM. The CDR3 coding sequence is TGTGCCAGCCGGTATGGCTATGGCTACACCTTC. This sequence encodes CASRYGYGYTF.

The chain links TRBV4-2 to TRBJ1-1; TRBD1 agrees at 9 bases. Looked up from germline, CDR1 is LGHNA and CDR2 is YNFKEQ. Trimming took 2 bases from V and 2 from J; bases not matched to a gene: 18. This CDR3 region has 20 residues. The CDR3 sequence: CASSQRLDTGGYLINTEAFF. CDR3 in DNA: TGTGCCAGCAGCCAACGGCTCGATACAGGGGGCTACTTGATAAACACTGAAGCTTTCTTT.

The chain links TRBV11-3 to TRBJ2-5; 7 bases match TRBD2. CDR1 is SGHNT, CDR2 YENEEA, per germline. The CDR3 totals 16 residues. J was trimmed by 5 bases and V by 4 bases; bases with no gene match: 13. CDR3 protein: CASSSMSTGGFETQYF. In DNA, the CDR3 is TGTGCCAGCAGCTCTATGTCCACGGGGGGTTTTGAGACCCAGTACTTC.

The chain has TRBV11-2 and TRBJ2-1; 8 nucleotides align to TRBD2. V gave up 5 bases and J gave up 9 bases; unmatched junction bases: 12. The length of the CDR3 is 15 residues. Germline V gene data show CDR1 as SGHAT and CDR2 as FQNNGV. The DNA of the CDR3 is TGTGCCAGCAGCATAAACTCGGGACTAGACGGTGAGCAGTTCTTC. Residues: CASSINSGLDGEQFF. Filled out from reference TRBV11-2 and TRBJ2-1, the complete variable domain reads EAGVAQSPRYKIIEKRQSVAFWCNPISGHATLYWYQQILGQGPKLLIQFQNNGVVDDSQLPKDRFSAERLKGVDSTLKIQPAKLEDSAVYLCASSINSGLDGEQFFGPGTRLTVL.

This clone appeared a single time. The chain couples TRBV28 to TRBJ1-1; D remains ambiguous. CDR1 is MDHEN and CDR2 is SYDVKM in the germline V gene. V lost 6 bases, J lost 5 bases, and 13 bases lay in between. This CDR3 spans 13 amino acids. The CDR3 region is CASSPLELTEAFF. As DNA, the CDR3 is TGTGCCAGCAGCCCACTAGAGTTAACTGAAGCTTTCTTT.

The chain carries TRBV27 and TRBJ2-7; a possible D gene is TRBD1 (6 bases). Germline lookup yields CDR1 MNHEY and CDR2 SMNVEV (reference sequence). V shed 2 bases and J shed 3 bases, with 8 bases lying between them. The length of the CDR3 is 13 residues. DNA for the CDR3: TGTGCCAGCAGTTTAGGACAGTACTACGAGCAGTACTTC. The encoded protein is CASSLGQYYEQYF.

The chain carries TRBV6-4 and TRBJ2-2, with D unclear. Looked up from germline, CDR1 is MRHNA and CDR2 is SNTAGT. This CDR3 contains 14 residues. V was cut by 3 bases and J by 0 bases, with 5 bases left in between. As DNA, the CDR3 is TGTGCCAGCAGTGAAGCGCCGAACACCGGGGAGCTGTTTTTT. Translating it yields CASSEAPNTGELFF.

V and J are TRBV15 and TRBJ2-1, with TRBD2 identical over 10 bases. The CDR3 runs 15 residues. The J segment lost 6 bases and the V segment lost 9 bases, leaving 11 bases of the junction unmatched. The germline V gene has CDR1 LNHNV and CDR2 YYDKDF (reference sequence). The DNA of the CDR3 is TGTGCCACTGTAGAAGGGGAGCGGGGGGGCAATGAGCAGTTCTTC. It specifies CATVEGERGGNEQFF.

The chain uses TRBV27 and TRBJ1-5, with 7 positions matching TRBD1. Germline CDR1 reads MNHEY; CDR2 reads SMNVEV (reference sequence). V gave up 6 bases and J gave up 2 bases; unmatched junction bases: 7. This CDR3 has 15 residues. The CDR3 region has the DNA TGTGCCAGCAGGATGACAGGGATCGGCAATCAGCCCCAGCATTTT. It codes for CASRMTGIGNQPQHF.

The chain uses TRBV5-1 and TRBJ1-2, with a weak D call TRBD1 (6 bases). Between the trimmed V and J ends, which lost 5 bases and 4 bases, there was a span of 21 bases. Germline assignment: CDR1 SGHRS and CDR2 YFSETQ. The CDR3 covers 16 residues. This chain's CDR3 is CASSGDTYRTRYGYTF. In nucleotides, the CDR3 is TGCGCCAGCAGTGGGGACACCTACAGGACTCGCTATGGCTACACCTTC.

This chain joins TRBV2 and TRBJ2-5, with D uncertain. V was shortened by 0 bases and J by 2 bases, with 4 bases between the two germline ends. The CDR3 loop spans 13 amino acids. Per germline, CDR1 SNHLY and CDR2 FYNNEI. The chain's CDR3 is CASSEAEQETQYF. The CDR3 DNA reads TGTGCCAGCAGTGAAGCAGAGCAAGAGACCCAGTACTTC.

This chain joins TRBV7-2 and TRBJ2-5; D gene unclear. This CDR3 has 13 amino acids. CDR1 is SGHTA and CDR2 is FQGNSA in the germline V gene. V lost 3 bases and J lost 2, with 7 bases in between. This CDR3 reads CASSFDWQETQYF. As DNA, the CDR3 is TGTGCCAGCAGCTTCGACTGGCAAGAGACCCAGTACTTC.

This chain links TRBV16 with TRBJ2-5; D perhaps matches TRBD1 (6 bases). The CDR3 runs 15 residues. Deletions cut 0 bases from V and 1 base from J, with 9 bases between. CDR1 is KGHSY and CDR2 is FQNENV in the germline V gene. The CDR3 protein is CASSQSSRGQETQYF. Written as DNA, the CDR3 is TGTGCCAGCAGCCAATCGAGCAGGGGCCAAGAGACCCAGTACTTC.

The chain links TRBV2 to TRBJ2-5; possible D gene TRBD1, 5 bases. The germline V and J ends were trimmed by 10 bases and 4 bases, with 22 bases remaining between them. This CDR3 is built from 15 residues. The germline V gene has CDR1 SNHLY and CDR2 FYNNEI. In DNA, the CDR3 is TGTGCCACCTTATCAGGAAAGGGGTATCGAGAGACCCAGTACTTC. It yields the protein CATLSGKGYRETQYF.

The chain recombines TRBV6-5 with TRBJ1-3; 7 bases map to TRBD1. Trimming at V came to 6 bases and at J to 8 bases, leaving 10 bases not matched to a gene. The CDR3 loop spans 14 amino acids. CDR1 is MNHEY and CDR2 is SVGAGI in the germline V gene. The CDR3 nucleotides are TGTGCCAGCAGGCGTAGGGGGCTCGGGGACACCATATATTTT. Amino acids: CASRRRGLGDTIYF.

Concerning this clone: The same CDR3 can be traced to other DNA sequences in this sample. The V gene is TRBV20-1, the J gene TRBJ2-3, with D uncertain. CDR3 length: 11 amino acids. Trimming stripped 2 bases from V and 6 bases from J, with 6 bases between. From germline, CDR1 is DFQATT and CDR2 SNEGSKA (reference sequence). The CDR3 region is CSARRADTQYF. CDR3 bases: TGCAGTGCTAGACGCGCCGATACGCAGTATTTT.

The chain couples TRBV28 to TRBJ2-3; 13 nucleotides agree with TRBD2. This CDR3 contains 17 residues. V dropped 1 base and J dropped 1; count of bases not matched to a gene: 2. Germline V gene data show CDR1 as MDHEN and CDR2 as SYDVKM. The CDR3 DNA follows: TGTGCCAGCAGTTTATCCGGACTAGCGGGAGGCACAGATACGCAGTATTTT. It codes for CASSLSGLAGGTDTQYF.

The chain is built from TRBV7-9 and TRBJ2-6; 7 bases line up with TRBD1. Germline loops: CDR1 SEHNR, CDR2 FQNEAQ (reference sequence). The CDR3 covers 17 residues. V shed 1 base, J shed 0 bases, and the junction held 3 bases outside the gene matches. CDR3 sequence (DNA): TGTGCCAGCAGCTTAGAGGGGGCGCTCTCTGGGGCCAACGTCCTGACTTTC. It specifies CASSLEGALSGANVLTF.

The chain is built from TRBV11-3 and TRBJ2-1; the match to TRBD1 covers 7 bases. After removal of 6 bases from V and 7 bases from J, the junction contained 0 bases not matched to a gene. Per the germline V gene, CDR1 is SGHNT and CDR2 is YENEEA. This CDR3 contains 11 residues. CDR3 region: CASRQGNEQFF. Written as DNA, the CDR3 is TGTGCCAGCAGACAGGGGAATGAGCAGTTCTTC.

This chain uses TRBV27 with TRBJ2-7; 7 nucleotides align to TRBD1. The V and J ends lost 5 bases and 2 bases, in that order; junction bases with no gene match: 6. CDR3 length: 14 amino acids. In germline, CDR1 is MNHEY, CDR2 SMNVEV (reference sequence). The CDR3 sequence is CASSLRDRPYEQYF. CDR3 nucleotides: TGTGCCAGCAGTCTCCGGGACAGACCCTACGAGCAGTACTTC.

The chain combines TRBV30 with TRBJ2-2; 11 bases align to TRBD1. The CDR3 covers 14 residues. CDR1 and CDR2 from the germline V gene are GTSNPN and SVGIG (reference sequence). Trimming cost V 1 base and J 7 bases; bases outside gene matches: 2. The CDR3 DNA follows: TGTGCCTGGAGTGCGGGACAGGGGGTCGGGGAGCTGTTTTTT. Translated, it gives CAWSAGQGVGELFF.

V is TRBV15 and J is TRBJ1-1, with 8 bases that match TRBD1. CDR1 and CDR2 from the germline V gene are LNHNV and YYDKDF (reference sequence). The CDR3 totals 13 residues. After removal of 5 bases from V and 6 bases from J, the junction contained 5 bases not matched to a gene. The DNA for the CDR3 is TGTGCCACCAGCGTTCTACAGGGGGCTGAAGCTTTCTTT. Translation gives CATSVLQGAEAFF.

The V call is TRBV4-1, the J call TRBJ2-7; 7 nucleotides agree with TRBD2. CDR1 and CDR2 from the germline V gene are MGHRA and YSYEKL. V was clipped by 4 bases and J by 3 bases; unmatched bases: 21. The CDR3 is 19 amino acids. CDR3 protein: CASSLGRVAGVAKFYEQYF. The CDR3 coding sequence is TGCGCCAGCAGCCTTGGTAGAGTGGCGGGAGTGGCCAAATTCTACGAGCAGTACTTC.

This chain connects TRBV10-2 to TRBJ1-1; TRBD1 is a possible D gene (6 bases). CDR3 length equals 13 residues. Germline assignment: CDR1 WSHSY and CDR2 SAAADI. Deletions cut 6 bases from V and 3 bases from J, with 11 bases between. The CDR3 spells CASSNRADTEAFF. The CDR3 region has the DNA TGCGCCAGCAGCAACAGGGCCGACACTGAAGCTTTCTTT.

The V call is TRBV19, the J call TRBJ1-4; 8 bases fit TRBD1. Germline loops: CDR1 LNHDA, CDR2 SQIVND (reference sequence). The CDR3 loop spans 13 amino acids. V lost 5 bases, J lost 10 bases, and 6 bases stayed unmatched. Here the CDR3 DNA reads TGTGCCAGTAGTGCGGGACAGGTTGTAAAACTGTTTTTT. Translating it yields CASSAGQVVKLFF.

The CDR3 sequence is CASSVAGEPSNEQFF. DNA of the CDR3: TGTGCCAGCAGCGTGGCGGGGGAGCCATCCAATGAGCAGTTCTTC. The genes are TRBV9 and TRBJ2-1, with TRBD2 matching over 7 bases. CDR1 is SGDLS and CDR2 is YYNGEE in the germline V gene. V shed 2 bases and J 6 bases; nucleotides not matched to a gene: 8. The CDR3 length is 15 residues.

The J gene is TRBJ2-7, the V gene TRBV6-1; D is unresolved. Trimming took off 3 bases at V and 2 bases at J, with 14 bases between the two ends. The length of the CDR3 is 15 residues. Germline V gene data show CDR1 as MNHNS and CDR2 as SASEGT. CDR3 protein: CASSEASRWAYEQYF. The CDR3 DNA sequence: TGTGCCAGCAGTGAGGCCTCCAGGTGGGCCTACGAGCAGTACTTC.

V gene TRBV7-9 combines with J gene TRBJ2-7; D might be TRBD1 (6 bases). Trimming cost V 7 bases and J 2 bases, with 15 bases left between them. From germline, CDR1 is SEHNR and CDR2 FQNEAQ (reference sequence). The CDR3 totals 14 residues. CDR3 amino acids: CASTLTGSTYEQYF. The CDR3 DNA follows: TGTGCCAGCACCCTCACAGGGTCTACCTACGAGCAGTACTTC. Using reference TRBV7-9 and TRBJ2-7 for the parts outside the CDR3, the full variable domain is DTGVSQNPRHKITKRGQNVTFRCDPISEHNRLYWYRQTLGQGPEFLTYFQNEAQLEKSRLLSDRFSAERPKGSFSTLEIQRTEQGDSAMYLCASTLTGSTYEQYFGPGTRLTVT.

This clone occurred once. This rearrangement joins TRBV7-8 to TRBJ2-1; 10 nucleotides agree with TRBD2. CDR1 and CDR2 (germline): SGHVS, FQNEAQ. J gave up 4 bases and V 5 bases, and 5 bases lay outside the gene matches. The CDR3 consists of 15 residues. The chain's CDR3 is CASSTTAGGYNEQFF. Here the CDR3 DNA reads TGTGCCAGCAGCACGACAGCGGGGGGGTACAATGAGCAGTTCTTC.

CDR3 sequence (DNA): TGTGCCAGCAGCGCGGGGACATTACGAGAGACCCAGTACTTC. Its protein is CASSAGTLRETQYF. The rearrangement links TRBV9 to TRBJ2-5; TRBD1 is a possible D gene (6 bases). The CDR3 is made up of 14 amino acids. Trimming removed 3 bases from V and 4 bases from J, with 13 bases in between. Germline V CDR1 and CDR2: SGDLS, YYNGEE.